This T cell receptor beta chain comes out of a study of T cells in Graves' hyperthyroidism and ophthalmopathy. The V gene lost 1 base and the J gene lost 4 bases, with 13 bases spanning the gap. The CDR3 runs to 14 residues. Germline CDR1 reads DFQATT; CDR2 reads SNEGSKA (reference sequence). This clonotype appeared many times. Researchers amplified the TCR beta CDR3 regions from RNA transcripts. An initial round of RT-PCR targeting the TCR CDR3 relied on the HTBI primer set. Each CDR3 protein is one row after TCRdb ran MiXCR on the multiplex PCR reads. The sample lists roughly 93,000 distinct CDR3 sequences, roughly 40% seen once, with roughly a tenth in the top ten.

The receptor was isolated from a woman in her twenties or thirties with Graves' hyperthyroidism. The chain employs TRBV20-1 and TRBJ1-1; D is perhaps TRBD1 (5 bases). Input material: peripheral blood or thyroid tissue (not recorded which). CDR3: CSARARDLITEAFF. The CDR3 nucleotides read TGCAGTGCTAGAGCCAGGGACTTGATCACTGAAGCTTTCTTT.